A single sample is the source of the 30 T cell receptor beta chains below, sequenced in a study of Graves' ophthalmopathy and Graves' hyperthyroidism. Amplification targeted the TCR beta CDR3 regions, with RNA transcripts as the source material. The library came from an HTBI-primed first-round RT-PCR and a second-round multiplex PCR. TCRdb redid the calling of the multiplex PCR reads with MiXCR, one entry per CDR3 protein. The table shows roughly 410,000 distinct CDR3 sequences, with approximately 15% occurring only once. Source material: peripheral blood. The receptor set was obtained from a woman younger than 35 with stable Graves' hyperthyroidism.

This clonotype was seen many times. The chain links TRBV25-1 to TRBJ1-1, with D tentatively TRBD1 (6 bases). CDR3 length equals 15 residues. The V end lost 6 bases, the J end lost 0 bases, and 14 bases lay between the germline ends. Germline V lookup: CDR1 MGHDK, CDR2 SYGVNS. The CDR3 sequence: CASSDERGMNTEAFF. As DNA, the CDR3 is TGTGCCAGCAGCGACGAGAGGGGGATGAACACTGAAGCTTTCTTT.

There are many counts of this clonotype. The rearrangement uses TRBV6-1 and TRBJ2-2; D not certain. V lost 4 bases to trimming and J lost 0 bases, with 6 bases between them. This CDR3 contains 14 residues. CDR1 and CDR2 (germline): MNHNS, SASEGT. CDR3 residues: CASSAGTNTGELFF. The CDR3 DNA reads as TGTGCCAGCAGTGCAGGAACGAACACCGGGGAGCTGTTTTTT.

V gene TRBV5-6 combines with J gene TRBJ1-1, with no clear D. The germline V gene has CDR1 SGHDT and CDR2 YYEEEE. The CDR3 extends over 13 amino acids. V was pared by 4 bases and J by 8 bases, with 15 bases between. The CDR3: CASSLGSKREAFF. For the CDR3, the DNA is TGTGCCAGCAGCCTGGGATCTAAGAGGGAAGCTTTCTTT.

V usage is TRBV11-2 and J usage is TRBJ1-5, with TRBD1 identical over 8 bases. Unmatched junction bases numbered 17, after V lost 5 bases and J lost 5 bases. Germline values: CDR1 SGHAT, CDR2 FQNNGV. The CDR3 is 18 amino acids. The CDR3 DNA reads as TGTGCCAGCAGCCCGCGGGGGGGCGGGACAGGTCTTCATCAGCCCCAGCATTTT. This gives the protein CASSPRGGGTGLHQPQHF.

This clonotype was recorded a few times. A read error may account for a junction end that differs from germline. The chain's CDR3 is CASSPMGTGKPGNTIYF. The CDR3 DNA reads TGTGCCAGCAGCCCTATGGGGACAGGTAAACCTGGAAACACCATATATTTC. The genes are TRBV28 and TRBJ1-3; TRBD1 matches at 8 bases. This CDR3 comprises 17 residues. The germline CDR1 and CDR2 sequences are MDHEN and SYDVKM. Looking up the rest from reference TRBV28 and TRBJ1-3 gives the full variable domain: DVKVTQSSRYLVKRTGEKVFLECVQDMDHENMFWYRQDPGLGLRLIYFSYDVKMKEKGDIPEGYSVSREKKERFSLILESASTNQTSMYLCASSPMGTGKPGNTIYFGEGSWLTVV.

This clonotype was counted at least ten times. J is TRBJ1-6 and V is TRBV12-3 or TRBV12-4, with TRBD1 matching over 7 bases. This CDR3 is 14 amino acids long. V shed 6 bases, J shed 7 bases, and the junction held 6 bases outside the gene matches. The CDR3 region is CASSPGQQNSPLHF. DNA for the CDR3: TGTGCCAGCAGCCCGGGACAGCAGAATTCACCCCTCCACTTT.

This clonotype has a count of ten or more. The chain employs TRBV6-2 or TRBV6-3 and TRBJ2-7, with a possible D match to TRBD2 (6 bases). Per germline, CDR1 MNHEY and CDR2 SVGEGT. This CDR3 contains 15 residues. Deletions cut 8 bases from V and 1 base from J, with 18 bases between. Here the CDR3 DNA reads TGTGCCAGCGAACTGGGGACTTCTATGTCCTACGAGCAGTACTTC. Its translation is CASELGTSMSYEQYF.

This rearrangement joins TRBV2 to TRBJ1-2, with a possible D match to TRBD1 (6 bases). The CDR3 consists of 11 residues. Germline loops: CDR1 SNHLY, CDR2 FYNNEI. V gave up 5 bases and J gave up 9 bases, with 10 bases separating them. CDR3 coding DNA: TGTGCCAGCAGTCCCGACAGGCGCTACACCTTC. Amino acid sequence: CASSPDRRYTF.

This clonotype occurred many times. This rearrangement joins TRBV12-3 or TRBV12-4 to TRBJ1-1, with a tentative D call TRBD1 (5 bases). The CDR3 loop spans 17 amino acids. Trimming took 6 bases from V and 5 from J, leaving 25 bases between them. This CDR3 is CASSSHGGREFETEAFF. DNA of the CDR3: TGTGCCAGCAGCTCCCATGGGGGGAGGGAGTTCGAAACTGAAGCTTTCTTT.

V and J are TRBV12-3 or TRBV12-4 and TRBJ2-7; D is uncertain. With 5 bases removed from V and 5 bases from J, the gap between germline ends came to 10 bases. The CDR3 loop spans 12 amino acids. In DNA, the CDR3 is TGTGCCAGCAGTCAATATCCGAACGAGCAGTACTTC. Its translation is CASSQYPNEQYF.

To note about this clonotype: A junction end diverges from the germline sequence, so it may reflect a read error. The chain is built from TRBV6-1 and TRBJ2-5; no firm D call. The V gene's germline CDR1 is MNHNS and CDR2 SASEGT. The CDR3 consists of 15 residues. Written as DNA, the CDR3 is TGTGCCAGCAGAAGTCTATGGACGATCCAAGAGACCGAGTACTTC. This encodes CASRSLWTIQETEYF.

The DNA of the CDR3 is TGTGCCAGTTGTACGAGCGGGGGGGTCAGGACCGGGGAGCTGTTTTTT. Residues: CASCTSGGVRTGELFF. The chain is built from TRBV27 and TRBJ2-2; TRBD2 aligns across 10 bases. V dropped 9 bases and J dropped 5; count of bases not matched to a gene: 12. This CDR3 comprises 16 residues. Germline-derived CDR1 and CDR2 are MNHEY and SMNVEV (reference sequence).

This clonotype has ten or more counts. The CDR3 is CASSAEGAGNTEAFF. The CDR3 coding sequence is TGTGCCAGCAGTGCTGAGGGGGCGGGTAACACTGAAGCTTTCTTT. The chain combines TRBV2 with TRBJ1-1, with 7 bases matching TRBD1. The CDR3 is 15 residues long. Unmatched junction bases numbered 7, after V lost 4 bases and J lost 2 bases. Germline V CDR1 and CDR2: SNHLY, FYNNEI.

The chain has TRBV11-2 and TRBJ2-2; 8 positions agree with TRBD1. Germline V CDR1 and CDR2: SGHAT, FQNNGV. V lost 2 bases and J lost 6; bases outside the gene matches: 2. The CDR3 has 14 residues. The DNA for the CDR3 is TGTGCCAGCAGCTTACCGACAGGGGCCGGGGAGCTGTTTTTT. It yields the protein CASSLPTGAGELFF.

This clonotype was seen ten or more times. The V and J genes are TRBV19 and TRBJ2-7; D gene uncertain. V was pared by 6 bases and J by 5 bases, with 20 bases between. The CDR3 runs 15 residues. Per germline, CDR1 LNHDA and CDR2 SQIVND (reference sequence). CDR3 sequence: CASSHWEKGLNEQYF. In DNA, the CDR3 is TGTGCCAGTAGCCACTGGGAAAAGGGATTGAACGAGCAGTACTTC. Full variable domain (missing parts from reference TRBV19 and TRBJ2-7): DGGITQSPKYLFRKEGQNVTLSCEQNLNHDAMYWYRQDPGQGLRLIYYSQIVNDFQKGDIAEGYSVSREKKESFPLTVTSAQKNPTAFYLCASSHWEKGLNEQYFGPGTRLTVT.

Ten or more counts support this clonotype. The chain combines TRBV7-9 with TRBJ1-2; no clear D gene. The germline V gene encodes CDR1 SEHNR and CDR2 FQNEAQ (reference sequence). V lost 5 bases and J lost 4, with 17 bases in between. CDR3 length: 15 residues. CDR3 loop: CASSPEGVTSYGYTF. For the CDR3, the DNA is TGTGCCAGCAGCCCGGAAGGAGTTACGAGCTATGGCTACACCTTC.

This clonotype was detected many times. The chain uses TRBV11-3 and TRBJ1-1; TRBD1 is a possible D gene (5 bases). The CDR3 has 15 residues. Trimming took 4 bases from V and 4 from J, leaving 16 bases between them. Germline V gives CDR1 SGHNT, CDR2 YENEEA. For the CDR3, the DNA is TGTGCCAGCAGCTCTCCGACAGACCTTGGCACTGAAGCTTTCTTT. It yields the protein CASSSPTDLGTEAFF.

This clonotype appeared many times. The chain joins TRBV11-2 to TRBJ2-5, with 8 bases aligning to TRBD1. V lost 5 bases, J lost 3 bases, and 5 bases stayed unmatched. The CDR3 contains 14 residues. CDR1 is SGHAT, CDR2 FQNNGV, per germline. CDR3 bases: TGTGCCAGCAGCGCCCGGACAGGGAAAGAGACCCAGTACTTC. It translates to CASSARTGKETQYF. The variable domain in full, with the rest retrieved from reference TRBV11-2 and TRBJ2-5, is EAGVAQSPRYKIIEKRQSVAFWCNPISGHATLYWYQQILGQGPKLLIQFQNNGVVDDSQLPKDRFSAERLKGVDSTLKIQPAKLEDSAVYLCASSARTGKETQYFGPGTRLLVL.

This clonotype was counted ten times or more. This chain joins TRBV2 and TRBJ2-7; possible D gene TRBD2, 5 bases. V lost 7 bases to trimming and J lost 4 bases, with 11 bases between them. Germline values: CDR1 SNHLY, CDR2 FYNNEI. CDR3 size: 12 residues. The CDR3 sequence: CASTPGLYEQYF. The CDR3 region has the DNA TGTGCCAGCACCCCTGGACTTTACGAGCAGTACTTC. Complete variable domain (other parts from reference TRBV2 and TRBJ2-7): EPEVTQTPSHQVTQMGQEVILRCVPISNHLYFYWYRQILGQKVEFLVSFYNNEISEKSEIFDDQFSVERPDGSNFTLKIRSTKLEDSAMYFCASTPGLYEQYFGPGTRLTVT.

This clonotype was counted only a few times. The rearrangement links TRBV28 to TRBJ2-6; D is uncertain. This CDR3 has 14 amino acids. V lost 8 bases to trimming and J lost 0 bases, with 8 bases between them. Germline V gene sequence: CDR1 MDHEN, CDR2 SYDVKM. The CDR3 region is CASSRPSGANVLTF. The CDR3 region has the DNA TGTGCCAGCTCCCGACCCTCTGGGGCCAACGTCCTGACTTTC.

This clonotype was observed many times. The chain carries TRBV7-3 and TRBJ1-2, with D unclear. The CDR3 has 13 residues. Germline CDR1 reads SGHTA; CDR2 reads FQGTGA. V dropped 3 bases and J dropped 2 bases, with 7 bases sitting between them. CDR3: CASSFAQNYGYTF. CDR3 nucleotides: TGTGCCAGCAGCTTCGCACAGAACTATGGCTACACCTTC.

This clonotype was counted many times. V usage is TRBV25-1 and J usage is TRBJ1-1, with 7 positions matching TRBD1. Germline values: CDR1 MGHDK, CDR2 SYGVNS. CDR3 length equals 12 residues. J was trimmed by 4 bases and V by 10 bases; bases with no gene match: 6. The CDR3 here is CATNAGGTEAFF. For the CDR3, the DNA is TGTGCCACCAACGCAGGGGGCACTGAAGCTTTCTTT.

This clonotype was counted at least ten times. The chain uses TRBV12-3 or TRBV12-4 and TRBJ2-7, with 9 bases matching TRBD1. The junction had 8 bases not matched to a gene; V was cut back by 7 bases and J by 7 bases. The CDR3 contains 13 residues. The CDR3 nucleotides are TGTGCCAGCAATCCGGACAGGGGTGGTGAGCAGTACTTC. This encodes CASNPDRGGEQYF.

This clonotype was observed many times. The CDR3 reads CASSLARDIDSGNTIYF. CDR3 coding DNA: TGTGCCAGCAGTCTGGCCCGGGACATCGACTCTGGAAACACCATATATTTT. The chain employs TRBV12-3 or TRBV12-4 and TRBJ1-3, with a possible D match to TRBD1 (6 bases). The CDR3 is 17 residues long. V shed 5 bases and J shed 0 bases, with 17 bases lying between them.

Only a few counts were recorded for this clonotype. The chain has TRBV12-3 or TRBV12-4 and TRBJ2-2, with D hard to call. The CDR3 totals 14 residues. With 8 bases removed from V and 0 bases from J, the gap between germline ends came to 10 bases. The CDR3 sequence: CASCIPPNTGELFF. CDR3 nucleotide sequence: TGTGCCAGCTGTATACCGCCGAACACCGGGGAGCTGTTTTTT.

V usage is TRBV2 and J usage is TRBJ2-7; TRBD1 matches at 10 bases. Germline values: CDR1 SNHLY, CDR2 FYNNEI. Trimming at V came to 3 bases and at J to 5 bases, leaving 4 bases not matched to a gene. The CDR3 sequence is 14 residues long. CDR3 protein: CASSETGGGNEQYF. The DNA of the CDR3 is TGTGCCAGCAGTGAGACAGGGGGCGGGAACGAGCAGTACTTC. Full variable domain (missing parts from reference TRBV2 and TRBJ2-7): EPEVTQTPSHQVTQMGQEVILRCVPISNHLYFYWYRQILGQKVEFLVSFYNNEISEKSEIFDDQFSVERPDGSNFTLKIRSTKLEDSAMYFCASSETGGGNEQYFGPGTRLTVT.

This clonotype appeared many times. The chain employs TRBV5-1 and TRBJ1-1; D is unclear. The CDR3 runs to 14 residues. V lost 5 bases and J 5 bases, leaving 16 bases between the germline ends. Germline values: CDR1 SGHRS, CDR2 YFSETQ. This chain's CDR3 is CASRPSSGGTEAFF. The CDR3 DNA reads as TGCGCCAGCAGGCCCAGCTCTGGAGGGACTGAAGCTTTCTTT.

The chain uses TRBV12-3 or TRBV12-4 and TRBJ1-2, with 7 positions matching TRBD1. The length of the CDR3 is 13 residues. V shed 5 bases and J 11 bases; nucleotides not matched to a gene: 11. Written as DNA, the CDR3 is TGTGCCAGCAGTGGAATAGGGGGCCGTGGGTACACCTTC. Amino acid sequence: CASSGIGGRGYTF.

A note on this clonotype: A read error may be the cause here, since a much bigger clone is one base away. This CDR3 reads CASSGRQGAHPQHF. The CDR3 bases are TGTGCCAGCAGTGGGAGACAGGGGGCTCATCCCCAGCATTTT. The chain has TRBV2 and TRBJ1-5, with 10 bases that match TRBD1. Germline assignment: CDR1 SNHLY and CDR2 FYNNEI. V dropped 4 bases and J dropped 10; count of bases not matched to a gene: 7. The CDR3 is 14 residues long.

This clonotype was counted ten times or more. The genes are TRBV4-1 and TRBJ2-7, with D possibly being TRBD1 or TRBD2 (6 bases each). Germline values: CDR1 MGHRA, CDR2 YSYEKL. The ends were cut back, 1 base at V and 4 bases at J, with 14 bases in the middle. The CDR3 runs to 15 residues. DNA for the CDR3: TGCGCCAGCAGCCAAGGTAGAGGGGGGCCTTACGAGCAGTACTTC. It is translated as CASSQGRGGPYEQYF.